Below are 7 T cell receptor beta chains sequenced from a single sample in a study of blood T cell repertoires in COVID-19. Generated by immunoSEQ multiplex PCR, the TCRdb table keeps only in-frame clones and is missing some. The table lists 130,000 to 150,000 clones, about four fifths of them singletons. The sample taken for sequencing was peripheral blood. These receptors were obtained from a human donor with acute or convalescent COVID-19. The donor label of this sample is uncertain.

A few counts support this clone. The chain joins TRBV7-2 to TRBJ2-3; 7 bases map to TRBD1. Germline CDR1 reads SGHTA; CDR2 reads FQGNSA. CDR3 length equals 15 residues. V was clipped by 5 bases and J by 4 bases; unmatched bases: 9. DNA of the CDR3: TGTGCCAGCAGCCGGAACAGGGGTGGGTCAGATACGCAGTATTTT. Amino acid sequence: CASSRNRGGSDTQYF.

This chain uses TRBV21-1 with TRBJ1-1. TRBV21-1 is flagged as a pseudogene. The length of the CDR3 is 15 residues. The CDR3 region has the DNA TGTGCCAGCAGCAAAGGGGGAGGATCCTACACTGAAGCTTTCTTT. Its protein product is CASSKGGGSYTEAFF.

The V call is TRBV5-4, the J call TRBJ1-1; TRBD1 is a possible D gene (5 bases). V lost 4 bases to trimming and J lost 0 bases, with 13 bases between them. The CDR3 runs to 15 residues. From germline, CDR1 is SGHNT and CDR2 YYREEE (reference sequence). CDR3 bases: TGTGCCAGCAGCGCCCGACAGACCATGAACACTGAAGCTTTCTTT. Translating it yields CASSARQTMNTEAFF.

V usage is TRBV11-2 and J usage is TRBJ1-1, with a possible D match to TRBD1 (5 bases). Trimming cost V 1 base and J 0 bases, with 6 bases left between them. This CDR3 is built from 14 residues. Germline CDR1 reads SGHAT; CDR2 reads FQNNGV. The CDR3 coding sequence is TGTGCCAGCAGCTTAGGACAGATGAACACTGAAGCTTTCTTT. Its protein is CASSLGQMNTEAFF.

This chain's CDR3 is CSVTTGGINYGYTF. CDR3 bases: TGCAGCGTTACGACAGGGGGTATTAACTATGGCTACACCTTC. The chain links TRBV29-1 to TRBJ1-2, with TRBD1 matching over 9 bases. The V gene's germline CDR1 is SQVTM and CDR2 ANQGSEA. The junction had 5 bases not matched to a gene; V was cut back by 5 bases and J by 1 base. The length of the CDR3 is 14 residues.

This chain joins TRBV5-3 and TRBJ1-6, with D possibly TRBD1 on 5 matching bases. TRBV5-3 is an ORF, with its function uncertain. The CDR3 length is 13 residues. Trimming shortened V by 5 bases and J by 17 bases, and 20 bases separated the two germline ends. CDR3 protein: CARRRPGFLGVHF. As DNA, the CDR3 is TGTGCCAGAAGGCGTCCCGGCTTCTTAGGGGTCCACTTT.

V is TRBV6-6 and J is TRBJ2-7, with 8 bases lining up with TRBD2. Unmatched junction bases numbered 5, after V lost 0 bases and J lost 7 bases. This CDR3 region has 14 residues. In germline, CDR1 is MNHNY, CDR2 SVGAGI (reference sequence). The CDR3 spells CASSYSKASGEQYF. CDR3 sequence (DNA): TGTGCCAGCAGTTACTCGAAGGCTAGCGGGGAGCAGTACTTC.